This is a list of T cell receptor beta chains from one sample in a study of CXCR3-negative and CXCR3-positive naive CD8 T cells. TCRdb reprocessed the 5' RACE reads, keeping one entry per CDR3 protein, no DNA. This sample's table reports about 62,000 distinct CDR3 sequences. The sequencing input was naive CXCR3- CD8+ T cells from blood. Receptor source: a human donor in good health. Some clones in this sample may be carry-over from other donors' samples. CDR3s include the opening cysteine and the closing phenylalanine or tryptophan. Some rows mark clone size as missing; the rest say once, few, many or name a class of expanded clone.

CDR3: CASSLWTANEQFF
V: TRBV5-5
J: TRBJ2-1
size: .

CDR3: CAISDGVYGYTF
V: TRBV10-3
J: TRBJ1-2
size: .

CDR3: CASSQGLAVSYNEQFF
V: TRBV7-2
J: TRBJ2-1
size: .

CDR3: CASSPGTGVHQPQHF
V: TRBV7-6
J: TRBJ1-5
size: .

CDR3: CASSDTSGSSYNEQFF
V: TRBV6-4
J: TRBJ2-1
size: .

CDR3: CASSPGLSYEQYF
V: TRBV7-2
J: TRBJ2-7
size: .

CDR3: CSARDENGPYEQYF
V: TRBV20-1
J: TRBJ2-7
size: .

CDR3: CASSAGGFQNSYNEQFF
V: TRBV18
J: TRBJ2-1
size: .

CDR3: CASSQYLPGAPYEQYF
V: TRBV3-1
J: TRBJ2-7
size: .

CDR3: CASSVEGQQGTEAFF
V: TRBV9
J: TRBJ1-1
size: .

CDR3: CASRLPGREAFF
V: TRBV12-2
J: TRBJ1-1
size: medium-sized

CDR3: CASSQIWGTAADTQYF
V: TRBV14
J: TRBJ2-3
size: .

CDR3: CASSLAGGDGYTF
V: TRBV5-1
J: TRBJ1-2
size: .

CDR3: CSVYGDSTDTQYF
V: TRBV29-1
J: TRBJ2-3
size: .

CDR3: CASSPPPGELFF
V: TRBV7-2
J: TRBJ2-2
size: .

CDR3: CASSSDTSGGDIQYF
V: TRBV6-2/TRBV6-3
J: TRBJ2-4
size: .

CDR3: CASSPLAGAYNEQFF
V: TRBV2
J: TRBJ2-1
size: .

CDR3: CASSSTTGTGSEQYF
V: TRBV7-8
J: TRBJ2-7
size: .

CDR3: CASSQGSSGVYEQYF
V: TRBV14
J: TRBJ2-7
size: .

CDR3: CASSQQGISEAFF
V: TRBV6-2/TRBV6-3
J: TRBJ1-1
size: .

CDR3: CASSEAEISYNEQFF
V: TRBV9
J: TRBJ2-1
size: .

CDR3: CACSGGTEMLNTESAFF
V: TRBV7-2
J: TRBJ1-1
size: .

CDR3: CASSFGPGNPGELFF
V: TRBV5-5
J: TRBJ2-2
size: .

CDR3: CATSATGPRRATNEKLFF
V: TRBV15
J: TRBJ1-4
size: .

CDR3: CAWSVLGYYNEQFF
V: TRBV30
J: TRBJ2-1
size: .

CDR3: CASSLDRELTLNTEAFF
V: TRBV5-6
J: TRBJ1-1
size: .

CDR3: CSVTDLYEQFF
V: TRBV29-1
J: TRBJ2-1
size: .

CDR3: CASSYVQGLSGNTIYF
V: TRBV6-6
J: TRBJ1-3
size: .